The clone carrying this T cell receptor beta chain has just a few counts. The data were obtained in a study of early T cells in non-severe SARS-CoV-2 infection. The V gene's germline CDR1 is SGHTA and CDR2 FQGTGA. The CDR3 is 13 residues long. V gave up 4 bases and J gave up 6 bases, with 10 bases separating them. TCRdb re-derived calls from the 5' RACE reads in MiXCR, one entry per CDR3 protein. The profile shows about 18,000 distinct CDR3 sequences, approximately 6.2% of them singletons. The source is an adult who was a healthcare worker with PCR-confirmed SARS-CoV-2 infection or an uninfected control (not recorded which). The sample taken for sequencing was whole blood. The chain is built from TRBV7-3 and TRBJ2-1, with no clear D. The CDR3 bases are TGTGCCAGCAGCTCCGGTAACCTCAATGAGCAGTTCTTC. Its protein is CASSSGNLNEQFF. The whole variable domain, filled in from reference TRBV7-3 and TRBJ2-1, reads GAGVSQTPSNKVTEKGKYVELRCDPISGHTALYWYRQSLGQGPEFLIYFQGTGAADDSGLPNDRFFAVRPEGSVSTLKIQRTERGDSAVYLCASSSGNLNEQFFGPGTRLTVL.